This T cell receptor beta chain was observed in a study of response to subunit inactivated influenza vaccine. Notes on the study in general: The authors offered the suggestion that each seasonal influenza vaccination recruits few new T cells.

TCRdb itself ran the RT-PCR reads through MiXCR, one entry per CDR3 protein. In the table there are about 500,000 distinct CDR3 sequences, approximately 17% of which are singletons. Concerning this clonotype: What it binds is not known.

The ends lost 0 bases at V and 2 bases at J; junction bases unmatched: 6. Germline V CDR1 and CDR2: SGDLS, YYNGEE. This CDR3 is built from 17 residues. The sequenced sample was CD4+ T cells sorted from PBMCs, obtained less than 30 months after vaccination. The gene calls are TRBV9 and TRBJ2-3, with TRBD2 identical over 10 bases. This receptor was taken from a man aged 45-69 years who received an inactivated influenza vaccine. This chain's CDR3 is CASSVGVAGGYTDTQYF. The CDR3 DNA reads as TGTGCCAGCAGCGTAGGGGTAGCGGGAGGATACACAGATACGCAGTATTTT.